Listed here is a single T cell receptor beta chain. What it recognizes is unknown. Trimming removed 5 bases at V and 0 bases at J, with 14 bases between. The CDR3 totals 15 residues. Looked up from germline, CDR1 is SGDLS and CDR2 is YYNGEE. The data originate from a study of CD8+CD57+ T cells in acquired aplastic anemia. Study summary: The sorted CD4+ and CD8+ cells yielded an average approximately 3.3 ug of DNA.

Patients chosen for sequencing had CD8+CD57+ cells that had expanded, as shown by flow cytometry. The use of genomic DNA as template underpinned the TCR beta VDJ and CDR3 profiling. TCRdb re-analysed the reads in MiXCR, keeping a single row per CDR3 protein. The sample shows around 150,000 distinct CDR3 sequences, 71% of them seen only once. Study-level points and caveats: A set of around 30 CD8+ CDR3 sequences was shared between patients and controls, and these sequences appeared highly expressed in patients.

This TCR was sampled from a human donor with aplastic anemia. The chain couples TRBV9 to TRBJ1-2; maybe TRBD1 (6 bases). The sequenced sample consisted of sorted CD4+, CD8+, or CD8+CD57+ T cells (not recorded which) from PBMCs. For the CDR3, the DNA is TGTGCCAGCAGTCTTGGACAGACAACTAACTATGGCTACACCTTC. This sequence encodes CASSLGQTTNYGYTF.